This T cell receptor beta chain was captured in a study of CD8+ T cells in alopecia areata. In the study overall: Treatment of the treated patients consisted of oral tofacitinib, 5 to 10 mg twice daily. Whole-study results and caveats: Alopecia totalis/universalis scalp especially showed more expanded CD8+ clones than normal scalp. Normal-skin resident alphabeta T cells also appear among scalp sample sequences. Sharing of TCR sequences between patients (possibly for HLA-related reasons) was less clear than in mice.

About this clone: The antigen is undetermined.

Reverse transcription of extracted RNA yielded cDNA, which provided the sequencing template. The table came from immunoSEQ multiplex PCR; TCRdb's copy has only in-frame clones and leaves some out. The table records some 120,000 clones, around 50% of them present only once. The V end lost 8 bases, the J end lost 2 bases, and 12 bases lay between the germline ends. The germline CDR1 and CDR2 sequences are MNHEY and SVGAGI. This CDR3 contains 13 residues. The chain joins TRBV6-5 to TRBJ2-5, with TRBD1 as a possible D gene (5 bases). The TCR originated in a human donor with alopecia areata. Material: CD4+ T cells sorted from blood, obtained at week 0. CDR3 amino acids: CASGFDRQETQYF. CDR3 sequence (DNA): TGTGCCAGCGGGTTCGACAGACAAGAGACCCAGTACTTC.